The clone carrying this T cell receptor beta chain was detected only a few times. Its antigen is not identified. The record originates from a study of T-cell memory formation after mild COVID-19. Study-wide points: Memory cells collected pre-infection included some clones that later responded, suggesting cross-reactive memory joined.

TCRdb recomputed calls from the 5' RACE reads with MiXCR, one row per CDR3 protein. The data contain more than 110,000 distinct CDR3 sequences, about 23% of them singletons. What was sequenced was PBMCs or a T cell subset sorted from them (not recorded which). The sequence came from an adult woman who had mild COVID-19 (a few samples of this study predate the infection). Cell type and time point are not known.

CDR3 amino acids: CASSVPVNTEAFF. CDR3 nucleotides: TGTGCCAGCAGCGTCCCCGTGAACACTGAAGCTTTCTTT. The chain joins TRBV9 to TRBJ1-1, with unresolved D. This CDR3 has 13 amino acids. In germline, CDR1 is SGDLS, CDR2 YYNGEE. V lost 2 bases to trimming and J lost 0 bases, with 5 bases between them. Full variable domain (remainder filled in from reference TRBV9 and TRBJ1-1): DSGVTQTPKHLITATGQRVTLRCSPRSGDLSVYWYQQSLDQGLQFLIQYYNGEERAKGNILERFSAQQFPDLHSELNLSSLELGDSALYFCASSVPVNTEAFFGQGTRLTVV.